This T cell receptor (beta chain) was identified during a study of T cell repertoires in cytomegalovirus infection. About the research overall: Indications of both CMV infection and matching HLA type were provided by public TCR beta signatures.

Germline V gene lookup returns CDR1 SGHDT and CDR2 YYEEEE. This CDR3 is 16 amino acids long. The V gene lost 2 bases and the J gene lost 3 bases, with 15 bases spanning the gap. Regarding the study as a whole: CMV-specific TCR beta clonotypes restricted by HLA-C dominated the ex vivo response. Accumulated public TCR beta family frequency recognized individuals carrying CMV together with the relevant HLA.

This clonotype has just a few counts. Its antigen is still unknown. Each CDR3 protein gets one entry after TCRdb re-called the reads with MiXCR. The sample contains fewer than 650,000 distinct CDR3 sequences, roughly 42% of which appear only once. The chain joins TRBV5-6 to TRBJ1-5; D might be TRBD1 (6 bases). The sequencing used cultured PBMCs, collected from culture after CMV antigen stimulation. This clonotype originated in a human donor in good health (CMV status not recorded). Some clones in this sample may be carry-over from other donors' samples. The CDR3 is CASSFPTGLLNQPQHF. The CDR3 nucleotides read TGTGCCAGCAGCTTCCCCACAGGGTTGCTCAATCAGCCCCAGCATTTT.